This T cell receptor (beta chain) derives from a study of cytomegalovirus exposure and HLA in healthy donors (TCRdb year 2017). Study-wide context: In an earlier analysis of 587 of the donors, 276 Gb of sequence data and 120 million or so unique TCR beta sequences from 150 million to 200 million T cells were reported. An early release that covered about 640 HLA-typed donors contained about 300 gigabases of sequencing data and around 85 million unique TCR sequences. The genetic ancestry cluster associated with self-reported Caucasian donors included roughly 84% of the roughly 400 genotyped donors. The study aimed to test whether cataloging public T cell receptors could reveal signatures of past pathogen exposure. Using immunosequencing, the study profiled T cell repertoires from roughly 650 subjects and related those repertoires to cytomegalovirus serostatus. Besides the first cohort of under 700 subjects, a separate validation cohort made up of 120 or so different subjects was used. High-throughput TCR immunosequencing, statistical association of individual TCRs with disease status, and machine learning were combined to predict cytomegalovirus infection status. To study patterns of TCR occurrence, a later analysis re-analyzed previously published TCR beta repertoires from 666 donors and added high-resolution HLA genotyping. In the later analysis, no new phenotypic data were used to find candidate immune exposures; instead, reliance was placed on TCR beta sequences and their occurrence across donors. An earlier analysis of more than 450 of the donors used high-throughput TCR beta sequencing to judge whether each TCR beta V gene segment behaved as functional or pseudogenic. Donor age, sex, ethnicity and CMV serostatus were collected together with the repertoire data. In a later genetic analysis, genome-wide SNP genotypes for about three fifths of the 666 donors were used, and that subset was treated as a discovery cohort. Every discovery cohort repertoire had been produced on one sequencing platform. HLA typing covered class I and class II loci at four-digit resolution. The number of donors typed differed by locus, with roughly 629-640 for A, B, C, DRB1 and DQB1, about 500 for DQA1, 600 to 610 for DPA1, and approximately 470 for DPB1. Roughly 5 DR-DQ haplotypes were treated as single units for association and clustering because of strong linkage in the cohort. On average, roughly 250,000 unique TCR beta nucleotide sequences were sequenced per donor among fewer than 500 genotyped donors of the cohort, with roughly 20% of those sequences being non-productive. Paper-wide results and their limitations: A total of fewer than 200 TCR beta chains were listed by the study as associated with cytomegalovirus. Some IMGT-functional V segments, including TRBV6-2 and TRBV6-3, could not be told apart with the 87-base-pair reads, so those segments were excluded. A later genetic analysis associated a missense DCLRE1C variant with V-gene and J-gene trimming of TCR beta chains, and an independent cohort replicated the association. A cluster of highly shared sequence variants was judged likely to represent a technical artifact of the sequencing pipeline. In both the original and validation cohorts, the classifier was reported to diagnose cytomegalovirus status with high specificity and sensitivity. In a later analysis, over 15,000 TCR beta sequences were associated with specific HLA alleles at a false discovery rate of 0.05. Correlated functional status among segregating V segments might be attributable to linkage disequilibrium, but an unknown experimental factor could not be ruled out. For the cohort, immune exposure information was limited to CMV serostatus. It was suggested by the authors that the approach could potentially be generalized to other disease states and immunological phenotypes. Because HLA typing was missing for some donors at each locus, association tests included only the typed subset. In vitro tests confirmed that a few of the cytomegalovirus-associated TCR beta chains recognize cytomegalovirus antigens. The cohort was sequenced for TCR beta chains only, and without alpha or paired-chain data the features that could be detected were limited. A further reported finding was that TCR beta sequences accurately predicted the HLA-A and HLA-B alleles for most subjects in the first cohort. In a later analysis, HLA-associated TCR beta chains were found to be more clonally expanded and to have lower generation probabilities than equally common non-associated chains. In a later analysis, the rate of TCR association differed among HLA loci, with DRB1 alleles having the most associated TCRs and HLA-C alleles having the fewest. Because counts were too low, approximately 18 rarely observed V segments, including chromosome 9 orphons, were excluded from the earlier analysis of a few hundred of the donors. While some public TCRs were present in many individuals, most TCR sequences turned up only very rarely across donors. Presence/absence analyses assumed roughly uniform sequencing depth across donors, an assumption that may not hold. In a later analysis, most CMV-associated TCR beta chains were found to appear HLA-restricted, with HLA associations seemingly driven largely by CMV exposure. Strong co-occurrence of HLA alleles, especially DR and DQ, made assigning TCR associations to individual alleles difficult. An earlier analysis of approximately 570 of the donors showed that most TCR beta V segments appeared in productive rearrangements either about 90% or about 30% of the time, which broadly matched IMGT annotations. A later analysis reported that several top co-occurrence clusters appeared linked to parvovirus B19, influenza, CMV and Epstein-Barr virus. A later genetic analysis reported fewer N-insertions in productive TCRs among donors in an Asian-associated ancestry cluster than the approximately 670-donor mean.

The cohort comprised fewer than 750 healthy bone marrow donors. Cohort members were all nominally healthy when sampled, although unrecorded immune exposures were likely present. The donor was CMV seropositive and belonged to the group of some 290 seropositive cohort members. Each donor provided a peripheral blood sample, and peripheral blood mononuclear cells were used for TCR beta sequencing. The Qiagen DNeasy Blood Extraction Kit was used to extract genomic DNA from the blood cell samples. The library was obtained by the immunoSEQ multiplex PCR assay. A mixture of 60 forward primers for TCR Vbeta segments and 13 reverse primers for TCR Jbeta segments was used in the multiplex PCR. The CDR3 region of rearranged TCR beta genes was amplified from genomic DNA by a multiplex PCR assay. The amplified TCR beta libraries were sequenced on the Illumina HiSeq System as 87-base-pair reads. Turning to the authors' computational methods: A later analysis counted some 80 million unique TCR beta chains across the 550 to 750 repertoires, and around 12 million of these chains were shared by at least two donors. To remove PCR and sequencing errors, raw reads were error-corrected and collapsed into unique sequences using a nearest-neighbor algorithm that merged closely related sequences. V, D and J gene segments were assigned by aligning CDR3 sequences to IMGT reference sequences. For a sequence to be retained, a match of at least six nucleotides was required to both a V gene segment and a J gene segment. A rearrangement was called productive if the CDR3 had no stop codons and remained in frame with V and J, and every other rearrangement was called non-productive. CDR3 was defined by IMGT convention, running from the second conserved V-encoded cysteine to the conserved J-encoded phenylalanine. The earlier analysis of 500 to 600 of the donors excluded sequences that lacked an unambiguous match to a single V gene segment. In an earlier analysis of several hundred of the donors, a V segment was called functional when productive rearrangements were above 56.7%, and segregating when the standard deviation between donors exceeded 5%. A statistical classification framework was built to diagnose cytomegalovirus status from the catalog of TCR beta chain sequences. In a later analysis, V and J genes were assigned by comparing TCR nucleotide sequences against IMGT/GENE-DB human TR gene sequences. In a later analysis, CDR3 sequences and most-parsimonious VDJ recombination scenarios were assigned using the TCRdist pipeline. In a later analysis, each TCR beta chain was defined by its CDR3 amino acid sequence together with its V-gene family, and reads lacking a unique V-gene family were excluded. To address suspected cross-contamination and a sequencing artifact, a later analysis removed a few hundred highly shared, low-generation-probability nucleotide sequences. For each public chain, a later analysis derived a clonal expansion index from normalized ranks of inferred template counts within each repertoire. A later analysis computed generation probabilities with a VDJ recombination model fitted to out-of-frame rearrangements, and checked the results against IGoR. In a later analysis, hypergeometric tests were used to score TCR-TCR, TCR-HLA and TCR-CMV co-occurrence, with a repertoire-size bias correction applied to TCR pairs. In a later analysis, false discovery rates were estimated by permuting HLA or CMV assignments 20 times. In a later analysis, co-occurring TCRs were grouped with DBSCAN, and TCRdist sequence similarity was added when clustering was performed within HLA-allele-positive subsets. Co-occurrence clustering excluded repertoires with fewer than 30,000 or more than 120,000 public chains, plus five with anomalous nucleotide sharing. Not all clones reach the TCRdb copy of this immuneACCESS table, which keeps in-frame sequences only. Checked studies attribute under half of the gap to unresolved V genes and leave the rest unexplained. V and J calls and clone size follow that table, whereas D and trimming were derived from the DNA. The table for this sample lists 110,000 or so clones; about 61% of them were counted only once. About 8.3% of the sample lies in the top ten.

Including cysteine and phenylalanine, the CDR3 has 15 amino acids. The read is trimmed to its CDR3 DNA, 45 bases read in frame from base 1. The germline V gene provides CDR1 MNHEY and CDR2 SVGAGI. At the junction V is shortened by 7 bases and J by 1 base; bases outside the gene matches: 5. In regard to this clone: What this receptor recognizes is not known. No qualities accompany the bases; no much larger clone lies one base away.

The sequenced material came from PBMCs. The origin of this receptor is a man aged 18-30 years in good health and CMV-seropositive. The rearrangement joined TRBV6-5 to TRBJ2-2, with 8 middle bases fitting TRBD2. The CDR3 here reads CASTREGGNTGELFF. The nucleotides read TGTGCCAGCACTCGGGAGGGGGGGAACACCGGGGAGCTGTTTTTT.